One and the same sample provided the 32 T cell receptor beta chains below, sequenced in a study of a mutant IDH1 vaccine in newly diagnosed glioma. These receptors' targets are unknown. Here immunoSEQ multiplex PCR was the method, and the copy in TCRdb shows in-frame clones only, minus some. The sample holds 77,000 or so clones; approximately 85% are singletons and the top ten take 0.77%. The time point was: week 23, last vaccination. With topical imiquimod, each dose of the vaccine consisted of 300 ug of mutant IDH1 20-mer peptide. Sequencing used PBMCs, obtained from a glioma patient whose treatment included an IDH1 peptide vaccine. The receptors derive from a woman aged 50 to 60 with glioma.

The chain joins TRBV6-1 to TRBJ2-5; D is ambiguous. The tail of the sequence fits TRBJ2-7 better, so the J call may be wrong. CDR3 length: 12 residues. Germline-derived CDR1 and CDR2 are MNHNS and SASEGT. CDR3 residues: CASSAPNYEQYF. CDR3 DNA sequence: TGTGCCAGCAGTGCACCGAACTACGAGCAGTACTTC.

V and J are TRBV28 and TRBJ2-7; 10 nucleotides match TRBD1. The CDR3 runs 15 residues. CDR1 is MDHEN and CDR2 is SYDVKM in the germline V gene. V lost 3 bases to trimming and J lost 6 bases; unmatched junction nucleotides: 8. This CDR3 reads CASSLRGTGAGEQYF. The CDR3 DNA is TGTGCCAGCAGTTTGAGGGGGACAGGGGCTGGCGAGCAGTACTTC.

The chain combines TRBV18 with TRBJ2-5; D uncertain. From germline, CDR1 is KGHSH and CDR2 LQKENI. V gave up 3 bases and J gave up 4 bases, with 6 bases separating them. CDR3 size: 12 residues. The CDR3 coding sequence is TGTGCCAGCTCACCCGGTAGAGAGACCCAGTACTTC. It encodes CASSPGRETQYF. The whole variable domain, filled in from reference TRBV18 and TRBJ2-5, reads NAGVMQNPRHLVRRRGQEARLRCSPMKGHSHVYWYRQLPEEGLKFMVYLQKENIIDESGMPKERFSAEFPKEGPSILRIQQVVRGDSAAYFCASSPGRETQYFGPGTRLLVL.

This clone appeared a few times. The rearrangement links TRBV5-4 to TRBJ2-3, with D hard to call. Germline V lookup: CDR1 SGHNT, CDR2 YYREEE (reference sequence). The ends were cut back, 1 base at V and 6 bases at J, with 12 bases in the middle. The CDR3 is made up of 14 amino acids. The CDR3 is CASSLTDRADTQYF. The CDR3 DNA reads TGTGCCAGCAGCTTGACTGACCGAGCGGATACGCAGTATTTT.

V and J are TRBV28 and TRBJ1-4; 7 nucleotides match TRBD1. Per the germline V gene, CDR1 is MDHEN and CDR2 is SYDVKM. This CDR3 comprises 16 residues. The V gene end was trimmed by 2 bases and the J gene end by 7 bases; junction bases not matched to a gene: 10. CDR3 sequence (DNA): TGTGCCAGCAGTTTACCGAGGGGGCATTGGAGTGAAAAACTGTTTTTT. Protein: CASSLPRGHWSEKLFF.

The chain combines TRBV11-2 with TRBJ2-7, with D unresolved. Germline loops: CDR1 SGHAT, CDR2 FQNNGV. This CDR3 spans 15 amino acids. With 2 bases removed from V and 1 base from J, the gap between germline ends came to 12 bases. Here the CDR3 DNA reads TGTGCCAGCAGCTTAAGCCCGGTGGAGTCCTACGAGCAGTACTTC. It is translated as CASSLSPVESYEQYF.

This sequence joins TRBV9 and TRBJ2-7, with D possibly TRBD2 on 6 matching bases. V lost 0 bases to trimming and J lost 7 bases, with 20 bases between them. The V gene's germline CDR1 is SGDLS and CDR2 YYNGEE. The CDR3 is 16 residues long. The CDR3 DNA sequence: TGTGCCAGCAGCGTAGGCGGGGTACTAAACACGAGGGAGCAGTACTTC. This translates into CASSVGGVLNTREQYF.

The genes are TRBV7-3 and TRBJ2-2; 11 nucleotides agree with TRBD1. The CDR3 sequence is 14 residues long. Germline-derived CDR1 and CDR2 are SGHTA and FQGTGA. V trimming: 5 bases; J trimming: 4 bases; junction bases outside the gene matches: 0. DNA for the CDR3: TGTGCCAGCAGCGGACAGGGGGCCACCGGGGAGCTGTTTTTT. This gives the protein CASSGQGATGELFF.

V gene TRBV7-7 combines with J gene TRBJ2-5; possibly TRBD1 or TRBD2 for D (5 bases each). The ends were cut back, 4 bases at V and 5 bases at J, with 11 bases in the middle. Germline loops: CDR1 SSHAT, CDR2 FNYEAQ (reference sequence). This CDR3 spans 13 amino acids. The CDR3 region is CASSYYGAETQYF. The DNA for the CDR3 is TGTGCCAGCAGCTATTACGGGGCCGAGACCCAGTACTTC.

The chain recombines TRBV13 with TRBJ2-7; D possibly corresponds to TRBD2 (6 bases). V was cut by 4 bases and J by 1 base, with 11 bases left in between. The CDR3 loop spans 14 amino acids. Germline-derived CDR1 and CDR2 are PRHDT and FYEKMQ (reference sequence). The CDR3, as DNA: TGTGCCAGCAGCTCACGGGACTTATCCTACGAGCAGTACTTC. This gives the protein CASSSRDLSYEQYF.

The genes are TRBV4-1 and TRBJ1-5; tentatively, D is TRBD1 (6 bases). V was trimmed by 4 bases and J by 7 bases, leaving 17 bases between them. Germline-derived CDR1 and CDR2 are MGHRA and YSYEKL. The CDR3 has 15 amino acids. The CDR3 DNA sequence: TGCGCCAGCAGCCCTCGGGACACGGTCGGGCAGCCCCAGCATTTT. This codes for CASSPRDTVGQPQHF.

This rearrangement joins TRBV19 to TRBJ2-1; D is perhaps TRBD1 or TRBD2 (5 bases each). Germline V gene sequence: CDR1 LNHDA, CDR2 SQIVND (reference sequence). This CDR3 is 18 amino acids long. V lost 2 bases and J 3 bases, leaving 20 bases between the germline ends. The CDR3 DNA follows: TGTGCCAGTAGTATACCGCATGGGTGGGGGAGAGACTACAATGAGCAGTTCTTC. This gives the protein CASSIPHGWGRDYNEQFF.

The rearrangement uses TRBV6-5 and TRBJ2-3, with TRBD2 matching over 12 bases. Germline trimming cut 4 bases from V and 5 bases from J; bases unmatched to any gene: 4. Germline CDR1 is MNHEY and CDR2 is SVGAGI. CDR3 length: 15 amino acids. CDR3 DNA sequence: TGTGCCAGCAGTTTACTAGCGGGAGGCATAGATACGCAGTATTTT. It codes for CASSLLAGGIDTQYF.

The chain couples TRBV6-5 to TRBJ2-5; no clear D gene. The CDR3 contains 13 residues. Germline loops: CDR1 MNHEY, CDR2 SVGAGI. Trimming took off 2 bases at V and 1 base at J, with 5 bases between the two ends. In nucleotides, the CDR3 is TGTGCCAGCAGTTACGTCTTCCAAGAGACCCAGTACTTC. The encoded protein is CASSYVFQETQYF.

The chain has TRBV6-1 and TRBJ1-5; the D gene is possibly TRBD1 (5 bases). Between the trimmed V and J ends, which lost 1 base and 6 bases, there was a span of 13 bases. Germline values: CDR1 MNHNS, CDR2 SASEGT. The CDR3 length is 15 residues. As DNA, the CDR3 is TGTGCCAGCAGTGAAGGAGGGGCGCTAGGTCAGCCCCAGCATTTT. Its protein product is CASSEGGALGQPQHF.

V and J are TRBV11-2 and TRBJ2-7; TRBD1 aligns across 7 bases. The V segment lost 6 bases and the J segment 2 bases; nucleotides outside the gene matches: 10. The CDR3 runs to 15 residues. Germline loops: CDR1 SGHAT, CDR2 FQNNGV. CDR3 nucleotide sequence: TGTGCCAGCAGGTCTGACAGGGAGCTTCCCTACGAGCAGTACTTC. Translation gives CASRSDRELPYEQYF.

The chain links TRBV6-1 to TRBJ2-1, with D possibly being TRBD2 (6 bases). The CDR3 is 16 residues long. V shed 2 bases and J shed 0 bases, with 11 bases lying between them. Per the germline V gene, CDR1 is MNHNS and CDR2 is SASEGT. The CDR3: CASSELGGSSYNEQFF. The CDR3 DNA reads TGTGCCAGCAGTGAATTAGGAGGGAGCTCCTACAATGAGCAGTTCTTC.

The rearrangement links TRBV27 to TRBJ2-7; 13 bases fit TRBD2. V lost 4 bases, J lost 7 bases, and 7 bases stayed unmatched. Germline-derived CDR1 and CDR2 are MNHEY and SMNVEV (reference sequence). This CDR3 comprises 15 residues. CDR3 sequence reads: CASSSGLAGVREQYF. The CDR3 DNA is TGTGCCAGCAGTTCAGGACTAGCGGGAGTGCGAGAGCAGTACTTC.

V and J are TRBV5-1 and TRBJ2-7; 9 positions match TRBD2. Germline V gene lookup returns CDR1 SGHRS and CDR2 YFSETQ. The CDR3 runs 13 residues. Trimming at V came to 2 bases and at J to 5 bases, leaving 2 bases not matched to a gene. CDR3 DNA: TGCGCCAGCAGCTTACTAGCGGGCAACGAGCAGTACTTC. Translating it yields CASSLLAGNEQYF.

CDR3 nucleotides: TGTGCCAGCAGCTGGGCCGGGGACGCCAGCTCCTACGAGCAGTACTTC. As protein: CASSWAGDASSYEQYF. The V and J genes are TRBV11-1 and TRBJ2-7; D tentatively reads TRBD1 or TRBD2 (5 bases each). This CDR3 contains 16 residues. The germline V gene encodes CDR1 SGHAT and CDR2 FQDESV (reference sequence). V was shortened by 4 bases and J by 0 bases, with 16 bases between the two germline ends.

DNA for the CDR3: TGCGCCAGCAGCTTGGTAAGGGGAACGCCCGGGGAGCTGTTTTTT. Residues: CASSLVRGTPGELFF. V gene TRBV5-1 combines with J gene TRBJ2-2, with D perhaps matching TRBD1 (5 bases). V lost 0 bases and J 6 bases, leaving 12 bases between the germline ends. Per the germline V gene, CDR1 is SGHRS and CDR2 is YFSETQ. The CDR3 is made up of 15 amino acids.

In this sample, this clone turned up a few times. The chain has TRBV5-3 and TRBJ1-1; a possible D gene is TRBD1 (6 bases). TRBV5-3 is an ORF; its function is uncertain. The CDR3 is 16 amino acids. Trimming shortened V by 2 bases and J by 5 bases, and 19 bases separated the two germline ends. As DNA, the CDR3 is TGTGCCAGAAGCTTAGAGGGACAAGGTGGATGGACTGAAGCTTTCTTT. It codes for CARSLEGQGGWTEAFF.

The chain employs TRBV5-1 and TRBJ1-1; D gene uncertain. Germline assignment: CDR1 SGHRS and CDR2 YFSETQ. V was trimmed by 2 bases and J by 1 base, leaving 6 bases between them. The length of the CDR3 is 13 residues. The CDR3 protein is CASSFAGNTEAFF. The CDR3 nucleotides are TGCGCCAGCAGCTTCGCAGGGAACACTGAAGCTTTCTTT. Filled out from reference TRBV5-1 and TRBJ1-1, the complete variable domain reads KAGVTQTPRYLIKTRGQQVTLSCSPISGHRSVSWYQQTPGQGLQFLFEYFSETQRNKGNFPGRFSGRQFSNSRSEMNVSTLELGDSALYLCASSFAGNTEAFFGQGTRLTVV.

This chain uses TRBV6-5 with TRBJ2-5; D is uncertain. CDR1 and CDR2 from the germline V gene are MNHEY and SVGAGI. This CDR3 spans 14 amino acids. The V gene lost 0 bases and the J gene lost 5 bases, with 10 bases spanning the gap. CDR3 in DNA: TGTGCCAGCAGTTACTCGCCCGACTCGGAGACCCAGTACTTC. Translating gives CASSYSPDSETQYF.

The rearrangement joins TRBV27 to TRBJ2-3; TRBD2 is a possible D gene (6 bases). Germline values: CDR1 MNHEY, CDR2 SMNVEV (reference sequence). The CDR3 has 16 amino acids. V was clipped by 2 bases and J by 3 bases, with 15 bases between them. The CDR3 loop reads CASSLALGSRTDTQYF. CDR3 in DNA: TGTGCCAGCAGTTTAGCCCTCGGGAGTAGGACAGATACGCAGTATTTT.

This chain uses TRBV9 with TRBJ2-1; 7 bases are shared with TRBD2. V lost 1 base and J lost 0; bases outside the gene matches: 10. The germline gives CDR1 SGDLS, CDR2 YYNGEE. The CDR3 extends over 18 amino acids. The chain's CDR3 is CASSVNSLAPSSYNEQFF. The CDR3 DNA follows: TGTGCCAGCAGCGTAAATTCACTAGCGCCCAGCTCCTACAATGAGCAGTTCTTC.

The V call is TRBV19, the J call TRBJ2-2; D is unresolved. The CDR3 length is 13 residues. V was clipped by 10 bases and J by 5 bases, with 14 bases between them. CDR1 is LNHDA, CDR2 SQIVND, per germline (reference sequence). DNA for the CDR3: TGTGCCACCCGTGGTCACCCGACCGGGGAGCTGTTTTTT. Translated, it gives CATRGHPTGELFF.

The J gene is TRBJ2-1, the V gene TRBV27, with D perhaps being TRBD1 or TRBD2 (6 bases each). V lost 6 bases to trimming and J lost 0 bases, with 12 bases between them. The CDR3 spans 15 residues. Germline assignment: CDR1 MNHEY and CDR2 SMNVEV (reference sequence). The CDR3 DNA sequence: TGTGCCAGCAGAGGGGGGAAGAGCTCCTACAATGAGCAGTTCTTC. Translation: CASRGGKSSYNEQFF.

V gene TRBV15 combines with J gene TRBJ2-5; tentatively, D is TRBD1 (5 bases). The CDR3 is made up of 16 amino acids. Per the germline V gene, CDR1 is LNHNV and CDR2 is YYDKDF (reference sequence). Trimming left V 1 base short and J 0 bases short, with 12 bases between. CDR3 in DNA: TGTGCCACCAGCAGAGTAGGACAAGCGTACCAAGAGACCCAGTACTTC. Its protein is CATSRVGQAYQETQYF.

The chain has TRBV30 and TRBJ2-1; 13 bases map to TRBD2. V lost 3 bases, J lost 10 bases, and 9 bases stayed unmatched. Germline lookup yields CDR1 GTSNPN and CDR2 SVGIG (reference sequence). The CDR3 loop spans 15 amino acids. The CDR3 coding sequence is TGTGCCTGGAGCCTTACTAGCGGGAGGGCCAGGGAGCAGTTCTTC. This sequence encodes CAWSLTSGRAREQFF.

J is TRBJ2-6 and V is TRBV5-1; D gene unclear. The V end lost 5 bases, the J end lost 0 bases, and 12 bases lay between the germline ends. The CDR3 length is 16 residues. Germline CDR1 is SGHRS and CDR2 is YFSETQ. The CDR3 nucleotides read TGCGCCAGCAGACTCGCCGGATACTCTGGGGCCAACGTCCTGACTTTC. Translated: CASRLAGYSGANVLTF.

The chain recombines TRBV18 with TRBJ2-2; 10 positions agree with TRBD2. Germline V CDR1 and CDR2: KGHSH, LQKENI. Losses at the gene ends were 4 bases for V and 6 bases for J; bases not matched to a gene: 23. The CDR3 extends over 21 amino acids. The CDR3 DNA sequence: TGTGCCAGCTCACAAACGGGATCAATTGGCCTAGCGGGAGCCGGCGCCGGGGAGCTGTTTTTT. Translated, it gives CASSQTGSIGLAGAGAGELFF. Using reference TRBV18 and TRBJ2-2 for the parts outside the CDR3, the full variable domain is NAGVMQNPRHLVRRRGQEARLRCSPMKGHSHVYWYRQLPEEGLKFMVYLQKENIIDESGMPKERFSAEFPKEGPSILRIQQVVRGDSAAYFCASSQTGSIGLAGAGAGELFFGEGSRLTVL.